This T cell receptor (beta chain) appears in the sequencing data of a study of cytomegalovirus exposure and HLA in healthy donors (TCRdb year 2017). General notes on the study: An earlier analysis of some 500 of the donors reported about 250 Gb of sequence data and 100 million to 130 million unique TCR beta sequences from some 180 million T cells. In a later analysis, previously published TCR beta repertoires from 600 to 850 donors were re-analyzed and high-resolution HLA genotyping was added so that TCR occurrence patterns could be studied. An early release that covered about 600 HLA-typed donors contained 300 to 350 gigabases of sequencing data and around 80 million unique TCR sequences. Using immunosequencing, the study profiled T cell repertoires from 666 subjects and related those repertoires to cytomegalovirus serostatus. Class I and class II HLA loci were covered by the typing at four-digit resolution. Because of strong linkage in the cohort, roughly five DR-DQ haplotypes were treated as single units for association and clustering. The study was designed to test whether signatures of past pathogen exposure could be identified by cataloging public T cell receptors. To predict cytomegalovirus infection status, the study brought together high-throughput TCR immunosequencing, statistical association of individual TCRs with disease status, and machine learning. Among under 450 genotyped donors of the cohort, an average of about 240,000 unique TCR beta nucleotide sequences were sequenced per donor, roughly 20% of them non-productive. Among the roughly 400 genotyped donors, under 90% belonged to the genetic ancestry cluster associated with self-reported Caucasian donors. An earlier analysis of 587 of the donors used high-throughput TCR beta sequencing to judge whether each TCR beta V gene segment behaved as functional or pseudogenic. Along with the approximately 670-subject first cohort, a separate validation cohort of over 90 different subjects was used. Donor age, sex, ethnicity and CMV serostatus were collected together with the repertoire data. The later analysis used no new phenotypic data to find candidate immune exposures, relying instead on TCR beta sequences and their occurrence across donors. A later genetic analysis took genome-wide SNP genotypes for about 55% of the 666 donors and used that subset as a discovery cohort. Every repertoire in the discovery cohort had been generated on one and the same sequencing platform. The number of typed donors differed by locus: roughly 620-640 for A, B, C, DRB1 and DQB1; 522 for DQA1; approximately 600 for DPA1; and around 450 for DPB1.

The library was generated by the immunoSEQ multiplex PCR assay. The multiplex PCR relied on a mix of 60 forward primers for TCR Vbeta segments and 13 reverse primers for TCR Jbeta segments. The CDR3 region of rearranged TCR beta genes was amplified from genomic DNA with a multiplex PCR assay. Amplified TCR beta libraries were sequenced as 87-base-pair reads on the Illumina HiSeq System. The paper's data handling went like this. In a later analysis, tens of millions of unique TCR beta chains were counted across the 500 to 850 repertoires, and around 10 million of these chains were shared by at least two donors. A nearest-neighbor algorithm error-corrected the raw reads and collapsed the reads into unique sequences, merging closely related sequences to remove PCR and sequencing errors. Alignment of CDR3 sequences to IMGT reference sequences was used to assign V, D and J gene segments. For a sequence to be retained, a match of at least six nucleotides to both a V gene segment and a J gene segment was required. Rearrangements were called productive when the CDR3 lacked stop codons and stayed in frame with V and J; all others were non-productive. CDR3 was defined according to IMGT convention as the region running from the second conserved V-encoded cysteine to the conserved J-encoded phenylalanine. The earlier analysis of fewer than 750 of the donors excluded sequences that lacked an unambiguous match to a single V gene segment. An earlier analysis of fewer than 750 of the donors called V segments functional above 56.7% productive rearrangements and segregating when the between-donor standard deviation exceeded 5%. A statistical classification framework was developed to diagnose cytomegalovirus status using the catalog of TCR beta chain sequences. A later analysis assigned V and J genes by comparing TCR nucleotide sequences with IMGT/GENE-DB human TR gene sequences. The TCRdist pipeline was used in a later analysis to assign CDR3 sequences and most-parsimonious VDJ recombination scenarios. In a later analysis, each TCR beta chain was defined by its CDR3 amino acid sequence together with its V-gene family, and reads lacking a unique V-gene family were excluded. As a way to deal with suspected cross-contamination and a sequencing artifact, a later analysis dropped 450 to 600 nucleotide sequences that were highly shared and had low generation probability. In a later analysis, a clonal expansion index for each public chain was calculated from normalized within-repertoire ranks of inferred template counts. A later analysis computed generation probabilities with a VDJ recombination model fitted to out-of-frame rearrangements, and checked the results against IGoR. Hypergeometric tests were used in a later analysis to score TCR-TCR, TCR-HLA and TCR-CMV co-occurrence, with a repertoire-size bias correction applied to the TCR pairs. In a later analysis, false discovery rates were estimated by permuting HLA or CMV assignments 20 times. A later analysis grouped co-occurring TCRs with DBSCAN, adding TCRdist sequence similarity when clustering within HLA-allele-positive subsets. Repertoires with fewer than 30,000 or more than 120,000 public chains, plus five repertoires with anomalous nucleotide sharing, were excluded from co-occurrence clustering. In its TCRdb copy, this immuneACCESS table keeps in-frame sequences only and misses some clones. Where compared with another copy, unresolved V genes explain less than half of these, and the others have no known cause. From that table come the V and J calls and clone size; the DNA was used to work out D and trimming. Across this sample there are around 150,000 clones, with approximately 80% seen only once. The ten top clones hold about 5.6% of the sample.

This clone came up a few times. Its antigen has not been determined. The record has no base qualities; no much larger clone is one base away. The cysteine opens and the phenylalanine closes a CDR3 of 15 amino acids. Left in the record is the CDR3 DNA by itself, 45 bases read in frame from the first base. Trimmed from V: 4 bases; trimmed from J: 4 bases; junction bases lacking a gene match: 8. CDR1 and CDR2 are drawn from the germline V gene: SGHDT, YYEEEE. The cohort comprised around 700 healthy bone marrow donors. All cohort members were sampled while nominally healthy, although unrecorded immune exposures were likely present. The donor tested CMV seropositive and was one of the 289 seropositive cohort members. Each donor provided a peripheral blood sample, and peripheral blood mononuclear cells were used for TCR beta sequencing. Genomic DNA was extracted from the blood cell samples with the Qiagen DNeasy Blood Extraction Kit.

Beyond this particular receptor, the publication reports: In vitro tests confirmed that a few of the cytomegalovirus-associated TCR beta chains recognize cytomegalovirus antigens. An association between a missense DCLRE1C variant and V-gene and J-gene trimming of TCR beta chains was found in a later genetic analysis and replicated in an independent cohort. Roughly uniform sequencing depth across donors was assumed in presence/absence analyses, although this assumption may not hold. A later analysis found that TCR association rates varied across HLA loci, with DRB1 alleles showing the most associated TCRs and HLA-C alleles the fewest. The classifier was reported to diagnose cytomegalovirus status with high specificity and sensitivity in both the original cohort and the validation cohort. Most TCR sequences were seen in very few donors, while some public TCRs were found in many individuals. Compared with the approximately 670-donor mean, donors in an Asian-associated ancestry cluster had fewer N-insertions in productive TCRs, according to a later genetic analysis. A further reported finding was that TCR beta sequences accurately predicted the HLA-A and HLA-B alleles for most subjects in the first cohort. The cohort was sequenced for TCR beta chains only, and without alpha or paired-chain data the features that could be detected were limited. Most CMV-associated TCR beta chains appeared to be HLA-restricted in a later analysis, and the HLA associations seemed to be driven largely by CMV exposure. Because HLA typing was unavailable for some donors at each locus, only the typed subset was used in association tests. Because the 87-base-pair reads could not distinguish some IMGT-functional V segments, including TRBV6-2 and TRBV6-3, those segments were excluded. The authors suggested that the approach could potentially be extended to other disease states and immunological phenotypes. At a false discovery rate of 0.05, a later analysis linked around 17,000 TCR beta sequences to specific HLA alleles. A later analysis found that HLA-associated TCR beta chains were more clonally expanded and had lower generation probabilities than equally common non-associated chains. Broadly in line with IMGT annotations, most TCR beta V segments showed up in productive rearrangements about 87% or about 30% of the time in an earlier analysis of 450 to 750 of the donors. The sequencing pipeline was judged likely to have produced a cluster of highly shared sequence variants as a technical artifact. For the cohort, immune exposure information was limited to CMV serostatus. Correlated functional status among segregating V segments might reflect linkage disequilibrium, but an unknown experimental factor could not be ruled out. A later analysis reported that several top co-occurrence clusters appeared linked to parvovirus B19, influenza, CMV and Epstein-Barr virus. When HLA alleles, especially DR and DQ, strongly co-occurred, attributing TCR associations to individual alleles was difficult. Because counts were too low, about 18 rarely observed V segments, including chromosome 9 orphons, were excluded from the earlier analysis of around 590 of the donors. In the study, roughly 160 TCR beta chains were listed as associated with cytomegalovirus.

Sequenced: PBMCs. The rearrangement joined TRBV5-6 to TRBJ1-2, with TRBD1 matching 9 junction bases. This sequence originates from a man between 25 and 39 years old in good health and CMV-seropositive. The CDR3 in this case is CASSALTGGLYGYTF. The nucleotide sequence reads as follows: TGTGCCAGCAGCGCGTTGACAGGGGGACTCTATGGCTACACCTTC.